Listed below are T cell receptor beta chains from one sample, sequenced in a study of blood T cells in healthy people across ages. In TCRdb, the 5' RACE reads were re-called with MiXCR into one record per CDR3 protein. The table includes 1.5 million to 1.8 million distinct CDR3 sequences, around 40% detected once. What was sequenced was blood. The origin of the receptors is a woman aged 18 to 35 in good health. The CDR3 runs from the conserved cysteine through the conserved F or W. Each record gives: clone size, V gene, J gene, D gene, CDR3 protein, CDR3 DNA. A D gene is named only where the DNA matches it firmly. Where a row states a size, it is once, few, many or the class of an expanded clone; other rows omit it.

>-|TRBV7-9|TRBJ1-2|-
CASSPPGHKFYGYTF
TGTGCCAGCAGCCCCCCGGGACATAAATTCTATGGCTACACCTTC
>few|TRBV6-2/TRBV6-3|TRBJ2-5|TRBD2
CASSYNAGGQETQYF
TGTGCCAGCAGTTATAACGCGGGGGGGCAAGAGACCCAGTACTTC
>-|TRBV5-5|TRBJ2-3|-
CASSSPGFTDTQYF
TGTGCCAGCAGCTCCCCAGGATTCACAGATACGCAGTATTTT
>-|TRBV12-3/TRBV12-4|TRBJ1-2|-
CASSGRGPSSYGYTF
TGTGCCAGCAGCGGCAGGGGACCCTCTTCCTATGGCTACACCTTC
>-|TRBV7-2|TRBJ2-4|-
CASSLDRGISNIQYF
TGTGCCAGCAGCTTAGACCGAGGTATCTCAAACATTCAGTACTTC
>few|TRBV20-1|TRBJ1-5|TRBD1
CSALQGAGNQPQHF
TGCAGTGCCCTACAGGGGGCAGGAAATCAGCCCCAGCATTTT
>-|TRBV4-3|TRBJ2-1|TRBD2
CASSQKGLAGAHYNEQFF
TGCGCCAGCAGCCAGAAAGGACTAGCGGGAGCCCACTACAATGAGCAGTTCTTC
>once|TRBV7-2|TRBJ2-5|TRBD2
CASSFRLAGVETQYF
TGTGCCAGCAGCTTTCGACTAGCGGGAGTTGAGACCCAGTACTTC
>-|TRBV3-1|TRBJ1-6|-
CASSRSRDNNSPLHF
TGTGCCAGCAGCCGATCCCGGGACAATAATTCACCCCTCCACTTT
>-|TRBV25-1|TRBJ2-1|TRBD1
CASSDPRTGTYNEQFF
TGTGCCAGCAGTGACCCCCGGACAGGGACCTACAATGAGCAGTTCTTC
>-|TRBV25-1|TRBJ1-2|-
CASSDQRYGYTF
TGTGCCAGCAGTGATCAACGTTATGGCTACACCTTC
>few|TRBV12-5|TRBJ2-3|-
CASGLGVGDTQYF
TGTGCTAGTGGCTTGGGGGTAGGGGATACGCAGTATTTT
>-|TRBV12-3/TRBV12-4|TRBJ1-2|-
CASSFFYGYTF
TGTGCCAGCAGCTTCTTCTATGGCTACACCTTC
>-|TRBV10-3|TRBJ1-2|-
CAISESQGGLDGYTF
TGTGCCATCAGTGAGTCGCAGGGAGGGTTGGATGGCTACACCTTC
>-|TRBV7-9|TRBJ1-2|-
CASNFGYGYTF
TGTGCCAGCAACTTTGGGTATGGCTACACCTTC
>few|TRBV29-1|TRBJ2-1|-
CSVRSPTAEQFF
TGCAGCGTTCGTAGCCCGACTGCTGAGCAGTTCTTC
>-|TRBV7-2|TRBJ1-4|TRBD1
CACSSPGQGSQKLFF
TGTGCCTGCAGCTCCCCGGGACAGGGGAGCCAAAAACTGTTTTTT
>-|TRBV7-9|TRBJ1-4|-
CASSLAMSTANEKLFF
TGTGCCAGCAGCTTAGCAATGAGTACAGCTAATGAAAAACTGTTTTTT
>-|TRBV4-3|TRBJ2-3|-
CASSQARIDTQYF
TGCGCCAGCAGCCAAGCAAGAATAGATACGCAGTATTTT
>few|TRBV6-5|TRBJ2-5|-
CASSYRQRTGETQYF
TGTGCCAGCAGTTACCGACAGCGAACGGGGGAGACCCAGTACTTC
>-|TRBV7-2|TRBJ2-2|TRBD1
CASRPGQGESELFF
TGTGCCAGCAGGCCGGGACAGGGGGAATCGGAGCTGTTTTTT
>few|TRBV6-2/TRBV6-3|TRBJ1-1|-
CASSVTAYREAFF
TGTGCCAGCAGTGTGACGGCCTACAGAGAAGCTTTCTTT
>once|TRBV7-9|TRBJ2-7|-
CASSPTPCEQYF
TGTGCCAGCAGCCCGACACCTTGTGAGCAGTACTTC
>-|TRBV28|TRBJ1-2|-
CASSLTSLDGSYTF
TGTGCCAGCAGTTTAACTTCCTTGGACGGAAGCTACACCTTC
>-|TRBV11-2|TRBJ1-4|TRBD1
CASSSPGQGPQLFF
TGTGCCAGCAGCTCGCCGGGACAGGGTCCCCAACTGTTTTTT
>-|TRBV12-3/TRBV12-4|TRBJ2-5|-
CASSPWGRLLGEETQYF
TGTGCCAGCAGCCCTTGGGGGCGACTGCTGGGGGAAGAGACCCAGTACTTC
>-|TRBV12-3/TRBV12-4|TRBJ1-6|-
CASSLTGTLNSPLHF
TGTGCCAGCAGTCTTACCGGGACTTTAAATTCACCCCTCCACTTT
>-|TRBV7-9|TRBJ1-1|-
CATTTRGGNTEAFF
TGTGCCACTACAACCAGGGGCGGGAACACGGAAGCTTTCTTT